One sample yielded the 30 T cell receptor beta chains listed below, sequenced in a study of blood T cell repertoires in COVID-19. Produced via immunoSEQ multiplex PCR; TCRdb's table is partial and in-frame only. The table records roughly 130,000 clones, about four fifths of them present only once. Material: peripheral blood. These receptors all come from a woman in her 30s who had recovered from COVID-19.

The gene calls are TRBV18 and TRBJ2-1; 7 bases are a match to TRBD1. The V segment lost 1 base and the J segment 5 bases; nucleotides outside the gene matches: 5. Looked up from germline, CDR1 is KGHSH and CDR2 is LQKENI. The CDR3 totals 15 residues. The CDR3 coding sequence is TGTGCCAGCTCACCACAGGGGGCCGGGAACAATGAGCAGTTCTTC. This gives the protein CASSPQGAGNNEQFF.

CDR3 in DNA: TGCGCCAGCAGCTTGGAGGGGGTGTGGTACGAGCAGTACTTC. This encodes CASSLEGVWYEQYF. The chain employs TRBV5-1 and TRBJ2-7, with D possibly matching TRBD1 (6 bases). V gave up 0 bases and J gave up 4 bases, with 11 bases separating them. Germline V lookup: CDR1 SGHRS, CDR2 YFSETQ. This CDR3 spans 14 amino acids.

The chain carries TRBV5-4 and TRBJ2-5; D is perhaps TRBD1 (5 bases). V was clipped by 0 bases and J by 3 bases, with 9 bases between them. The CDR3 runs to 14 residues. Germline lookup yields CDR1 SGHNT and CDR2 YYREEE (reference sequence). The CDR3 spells CASSLEWGEETQYF. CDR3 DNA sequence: TGTGCCAGCAGCTTGGAGTGGGGCGAAGAGACCCAGTACTTC.

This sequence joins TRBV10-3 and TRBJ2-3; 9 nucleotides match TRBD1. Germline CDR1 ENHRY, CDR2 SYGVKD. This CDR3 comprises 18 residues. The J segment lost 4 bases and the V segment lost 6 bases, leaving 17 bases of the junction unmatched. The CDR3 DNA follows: TGTGCCATCAGCGATACGTCTTGGGGACAGGGATCGCCAGATACGCAGTATTTT. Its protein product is CAISDTSWGQGSPDTQYF.

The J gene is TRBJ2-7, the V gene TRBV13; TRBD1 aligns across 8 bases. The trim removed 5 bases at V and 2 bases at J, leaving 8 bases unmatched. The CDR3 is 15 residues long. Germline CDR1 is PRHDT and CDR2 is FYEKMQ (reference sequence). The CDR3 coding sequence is TGTGCCAGCAGCCCCTTGGACAGGGCCACCTACGAGCAGTACTTC. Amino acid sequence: CASSPLDRATYEQYF.

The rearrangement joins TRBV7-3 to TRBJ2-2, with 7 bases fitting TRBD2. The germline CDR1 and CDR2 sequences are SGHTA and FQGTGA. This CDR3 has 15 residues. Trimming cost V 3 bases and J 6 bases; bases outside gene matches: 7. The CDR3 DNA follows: TGTGCCAGCAGCTTTGCGGGGGATGGGTCCGGGGAGCTGTTTTTT. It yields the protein CASSFAGDGSGELFF.

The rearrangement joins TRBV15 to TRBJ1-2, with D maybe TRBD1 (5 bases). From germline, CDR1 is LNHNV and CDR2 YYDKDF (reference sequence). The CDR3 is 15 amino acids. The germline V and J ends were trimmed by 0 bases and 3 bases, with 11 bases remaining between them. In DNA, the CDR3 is TGTGCCACCAGCAGAGATTTGGGAGGGGACTATGGCTACACCTTC. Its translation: CATSRDLGGDYGYTF. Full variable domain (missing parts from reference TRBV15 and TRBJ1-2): DAMVIQNPRYQVTQFGKPVTLSCSQTLNHNVMYWYQQKSSQAPKLLFHYYDKDFNNEADTPDNFQSRRPNTSFCFLDIRSPGLGDTAMYLCATSRDLGGDYGYTFGSGTRLTVV.

CDR3 region: CASSLRTGGIPETQYF. The CDR3 DNA reads TGTGCCAGCAGCCTTCGGACAGGGGGGATTCCAGAGACCCAGTACTTC. V is TRBV5-6 and J is TRBJ2-5, with 10 bases lining up with TRBD1. The CDR3 contains 16 residues. CDR1 and CDR2 (germline): SGHDT, YYEEEE. Unmatched junction bases numbered 10, after V lost 4 bases and J lost 4 bases.

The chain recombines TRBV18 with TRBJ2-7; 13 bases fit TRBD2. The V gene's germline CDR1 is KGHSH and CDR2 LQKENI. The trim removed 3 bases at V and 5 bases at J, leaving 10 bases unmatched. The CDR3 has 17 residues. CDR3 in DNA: TGTGCCAGCTCACCTCCCCTACTAGCGGGAGGGCCCAACGAGCAGTACTTC. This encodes CASSPPLLAGGPNEQYF.

Here the CDR3 DNA reads TGTGCCAGCAGCCCGAACGTAGCAGGGGAGACCCAGTACTTC. Residues: CASSPNVAGETQYF. This sequence joins TRBV9 and TRBJ2-5; perhaps TRBD1 as D (5 bases). CDR1 and CDR2 (germline): SGDLS, YYNGEE. CDR3 length: 14 residues. V was pared by 4 bases and J by 5 bases, with 15 bases between.

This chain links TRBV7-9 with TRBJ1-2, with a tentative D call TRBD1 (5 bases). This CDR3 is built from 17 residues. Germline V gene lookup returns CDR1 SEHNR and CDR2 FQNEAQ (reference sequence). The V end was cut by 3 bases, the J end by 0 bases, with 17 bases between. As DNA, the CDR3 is TGTGCCAGCAGCTTCAATCAGGGTGCATTTCCTAACTATGGCTACACCTTC. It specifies CASSFNQGAFPNYGYTF. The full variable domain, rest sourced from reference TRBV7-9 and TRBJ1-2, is DTGVSQNPRHKITKRGQNVTFRCDPISEHNRLYWYRQTLGQGPEFLTYFQNEAQLEKSRLLSDRFSAERPKGSFSTLEIQRTEQGDSAMYLCASSFNQGAFPNYGYTFGSGTRLTVV.

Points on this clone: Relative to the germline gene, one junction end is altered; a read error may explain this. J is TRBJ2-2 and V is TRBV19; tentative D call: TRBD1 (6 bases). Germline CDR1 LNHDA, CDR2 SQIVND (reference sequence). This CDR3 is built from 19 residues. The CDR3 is CGPPLTRLHRDGATGELFF. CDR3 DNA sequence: TGCGGTCCACCCCTAACTCGCCTTCACAGGGATGGTGCCACCGGGGAGCTGTTTTTT.

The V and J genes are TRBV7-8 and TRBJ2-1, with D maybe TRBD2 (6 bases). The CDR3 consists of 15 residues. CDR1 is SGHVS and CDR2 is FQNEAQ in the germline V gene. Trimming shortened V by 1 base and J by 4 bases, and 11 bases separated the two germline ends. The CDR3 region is CASSLDTSIYNEQFF. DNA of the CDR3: TGTGCCAGCAGCTTAGATACTAGCATTTACAATGAGCAGTTCTTC.

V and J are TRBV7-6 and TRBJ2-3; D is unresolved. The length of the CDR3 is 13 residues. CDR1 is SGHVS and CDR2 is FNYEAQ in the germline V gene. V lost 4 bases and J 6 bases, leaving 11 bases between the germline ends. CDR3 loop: CASSSSYLDTQYF. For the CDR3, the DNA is TGTGCCAGCAGCTCTTCCTACTTGGATACGCAGTATTTT.

The CDR3 reads CASSEYWKGAFQETQYF. The DNA of the CDR3 is TGTGCCAGCAGTGAATATTGGAAGGGGGCTTTCCAAGAGACCCAGTACTTC. The chain employs TRBV25-1 and TRBJ2-5; 7 positions agree with TRBD1. Germline lookup yields CDR1 MGHDK and CDR2 SYGVNS. V shed 0 bases and J 1 base; nucleotides not matched to a gene: 8. The CDR3 totals 17 residues.

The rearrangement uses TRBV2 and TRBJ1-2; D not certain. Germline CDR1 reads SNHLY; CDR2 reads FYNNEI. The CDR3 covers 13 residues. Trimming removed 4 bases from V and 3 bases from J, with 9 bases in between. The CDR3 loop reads CASSVGQDYGYTF. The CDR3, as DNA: TGTGCCAGCAGTGTTGGGCAGGACTATGGCTACACCTTC. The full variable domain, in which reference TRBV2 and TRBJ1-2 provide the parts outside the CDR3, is EPEVTQTPSHQVTQMGQEVILRCVPISNHLYFYWYRQILGQKVEFLVSFYNNEISEKSEIFDDQFSVERPDGSNFTLKIRSTKLEDSAMYFCASSVGQDYGYTFGSGTRLTVV.

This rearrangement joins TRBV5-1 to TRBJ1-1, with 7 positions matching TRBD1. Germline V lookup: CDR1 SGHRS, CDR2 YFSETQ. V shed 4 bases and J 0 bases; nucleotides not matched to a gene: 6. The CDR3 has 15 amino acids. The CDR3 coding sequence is TGCGCCAGCAGCCGAAACAGGGGTATGAACACTGAAGCTTTCTTT. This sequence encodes CASSRNRGMNTEAFF.

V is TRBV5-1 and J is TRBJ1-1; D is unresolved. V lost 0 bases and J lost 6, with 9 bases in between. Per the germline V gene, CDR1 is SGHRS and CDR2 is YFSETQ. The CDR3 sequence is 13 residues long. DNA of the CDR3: TGCGCCAGCAGCTTGGCCGCAGTATCTGAAGCTTTCTTT. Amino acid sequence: CASSLAAVSEAFF.

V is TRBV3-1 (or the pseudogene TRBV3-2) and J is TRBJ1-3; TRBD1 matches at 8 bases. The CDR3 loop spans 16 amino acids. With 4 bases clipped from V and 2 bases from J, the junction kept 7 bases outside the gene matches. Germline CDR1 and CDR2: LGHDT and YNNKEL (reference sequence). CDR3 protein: CASSLQDRGPGNTIYF. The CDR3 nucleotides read TGTGCCAGCAGCCTCCAAGACAGGGGCCCTGGAAACACCATATATTTT.

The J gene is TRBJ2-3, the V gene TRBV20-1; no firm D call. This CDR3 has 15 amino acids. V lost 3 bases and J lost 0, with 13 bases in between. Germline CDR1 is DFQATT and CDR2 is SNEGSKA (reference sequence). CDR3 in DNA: TGCAGTGCTAGTAACCCGCAGGCTAGCACAGATACGCAGTATTTT. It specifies CSASNPQASTDTQYF.

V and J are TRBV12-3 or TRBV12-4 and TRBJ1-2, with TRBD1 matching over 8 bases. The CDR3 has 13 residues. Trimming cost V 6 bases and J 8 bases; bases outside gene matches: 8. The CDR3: CASSQGQGIGYTF. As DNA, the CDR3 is TGTGCCAGCAGCCAAGGACAGGGAATAGGCTACACCTTC.

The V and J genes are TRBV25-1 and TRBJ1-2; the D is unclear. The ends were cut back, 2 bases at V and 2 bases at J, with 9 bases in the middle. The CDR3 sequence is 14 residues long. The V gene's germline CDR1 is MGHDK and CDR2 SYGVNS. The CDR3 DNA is TGTGCCAGCAGTGAAGGCAGGAAGAACTATGGCTACACCTTC. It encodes CASSEGRKNYGYTF.

DNA of the CDR3: TGTGCCACCAGTCCCATAACAGGGAATCAGCCCCAGCATTTT. It translates to CATSPITGNQPQHF. The chain couples TRBV24-1 to TRBJ1-5; D possibly corresponds to TRBD1 (6 bases). The CDR3 is made up of 14 amino acids. V was shortened by 6 bases and J by 4 bases, with 12 bases between the two germline ends. Germline CDR1 reads KGHDR; CDR2 reads SFDVKD.

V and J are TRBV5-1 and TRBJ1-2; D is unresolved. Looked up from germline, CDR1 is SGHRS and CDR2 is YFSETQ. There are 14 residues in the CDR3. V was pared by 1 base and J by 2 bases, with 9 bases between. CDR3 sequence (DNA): TGCGCCAGCAGCTTGTCCCCGGGGAACTATGGCTACACCTTC. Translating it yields CASSLSPGNYGYTF.

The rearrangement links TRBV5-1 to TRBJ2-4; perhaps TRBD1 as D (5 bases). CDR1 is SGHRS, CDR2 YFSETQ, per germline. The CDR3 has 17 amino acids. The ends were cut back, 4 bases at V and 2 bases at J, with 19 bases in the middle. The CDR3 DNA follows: TGCGCCAGCAGCCCGCTAACCCCGCAGGGAACCAAAAACATTCAGTACTTC. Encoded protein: CASSPLTPQGTKNIQYF.

CDR3 protein: CASSTWGDEQFF. In DNA form, the CDR3 reads TGTGCCAGCAGCACATGGGGGGATGAGCAGTTCTTC. J is TRBJ2-1 and V is TRBV5-6; D is possibly TRBD2 (6 bases). The CDR3 has 12 amino acids. V was pared by 4 bases and J by 8 bases, with 10 bases between. CDR1 is SGHDT and CDR2 is YYEEEE in the germline V gene.

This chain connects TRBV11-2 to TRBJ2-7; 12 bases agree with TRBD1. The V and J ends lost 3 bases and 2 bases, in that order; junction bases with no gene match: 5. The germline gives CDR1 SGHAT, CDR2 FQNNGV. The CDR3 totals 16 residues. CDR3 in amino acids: CASSFGTGGSPYEQYF. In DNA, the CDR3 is TGTGCCAGCAGCTTTGGGACAGGGGGCTCGCCCTACGAGCAGTACTTC.

CDR3 protein: CASSIYRGGNTIYF. DNA of the CDR3: TGTGCCAGCAGCATCTACAGGGGTGGAAACACCATATATTTT. The chain uses TRBV5-4 and TRBJ1-3; 7 nucleotides match TRBD1. The junction had 4 bases not matched to a gene; V was cut back by 4 bases and J by 3 bases. The germline gives CDR1 SGHNT, CDR2 YYREEE (reference sequence). CDR3 length: 14 residues.

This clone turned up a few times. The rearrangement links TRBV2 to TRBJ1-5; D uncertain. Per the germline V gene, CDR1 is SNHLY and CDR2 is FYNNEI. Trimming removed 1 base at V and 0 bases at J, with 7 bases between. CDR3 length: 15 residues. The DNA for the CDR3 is TGTGCCAGCAGTGAAGACAGCCTTAGCAATCAGCCCCAGCATTTT. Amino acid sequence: CASSEDSLSNQPQHF.

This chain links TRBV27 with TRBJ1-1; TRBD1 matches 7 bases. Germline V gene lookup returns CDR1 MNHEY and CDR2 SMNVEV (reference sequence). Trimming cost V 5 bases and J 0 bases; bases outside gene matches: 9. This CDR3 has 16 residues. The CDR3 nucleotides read TGTGCCAGCAGTGACAACCCGGGACAGCTGAACACTGAAGCTTTCTTT. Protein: CASSDNPGQLNTEAFF.